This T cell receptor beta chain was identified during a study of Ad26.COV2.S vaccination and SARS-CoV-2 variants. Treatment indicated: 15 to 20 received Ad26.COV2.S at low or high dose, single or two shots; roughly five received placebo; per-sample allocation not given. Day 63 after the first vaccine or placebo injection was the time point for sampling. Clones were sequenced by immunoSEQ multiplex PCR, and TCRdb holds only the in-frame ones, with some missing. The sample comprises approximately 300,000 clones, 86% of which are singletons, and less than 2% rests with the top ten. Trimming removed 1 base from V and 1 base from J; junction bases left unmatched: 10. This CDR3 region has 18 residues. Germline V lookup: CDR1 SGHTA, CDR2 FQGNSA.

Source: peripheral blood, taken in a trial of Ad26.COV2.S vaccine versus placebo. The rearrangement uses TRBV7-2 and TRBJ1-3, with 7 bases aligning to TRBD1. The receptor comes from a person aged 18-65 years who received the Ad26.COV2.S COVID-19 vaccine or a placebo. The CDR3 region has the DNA TGTGCCAGCAGCTTAGGGGTGGGACAGAGAAAATCTGGAAACACCATATATTTT. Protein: CASSLGVGQRKSGNTIYF.